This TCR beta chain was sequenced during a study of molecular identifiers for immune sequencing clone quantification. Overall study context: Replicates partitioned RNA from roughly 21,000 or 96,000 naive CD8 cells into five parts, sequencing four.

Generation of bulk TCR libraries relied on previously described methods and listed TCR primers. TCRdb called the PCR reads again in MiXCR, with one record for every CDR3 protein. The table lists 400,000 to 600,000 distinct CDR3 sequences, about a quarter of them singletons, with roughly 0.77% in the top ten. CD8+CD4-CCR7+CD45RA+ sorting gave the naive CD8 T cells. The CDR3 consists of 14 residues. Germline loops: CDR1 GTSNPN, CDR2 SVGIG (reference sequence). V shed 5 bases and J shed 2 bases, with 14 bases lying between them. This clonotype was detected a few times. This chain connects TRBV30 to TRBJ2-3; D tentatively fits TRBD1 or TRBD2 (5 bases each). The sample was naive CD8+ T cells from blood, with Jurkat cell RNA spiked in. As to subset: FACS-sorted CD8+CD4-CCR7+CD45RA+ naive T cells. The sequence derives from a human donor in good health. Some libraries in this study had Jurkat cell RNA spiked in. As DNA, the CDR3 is TGTGCCTGGGGGATCGGGGCTACCACAGATACGCAGTATTTT. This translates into CAWGIGATTDTQYF.